This T cell receptor beta chain was identified during a study of blood T cell repertoires in COVID-19. This CDR3 comprises 16 residues. The germline V gene has CDR1 MNHEY and CDR2 SVGEGT. Between the trimmed V and J ends, which lost 2 bases and 2 bases, there was a span of 13 bases. Only a few counts were recorded for this clone. Libraries were prepared by immunoSEQ multiplex PCR; TCRdb keeps only in-frame clonotypes and omits some of them. This table has approximately 250,000 clones, less than 90% appearing once. Source material: peripheral blood. The receptor was isolated from a man aged 55-75 years with acute or convalescent COVID-19. The J gene is TRBJ1-5, the V gene TRBV6-2 or TRBV6-3, with a possible D match to TRBD1 (5 bases). CDR3 DNA: TGTGCCAGCAGTTACAGGTTTGTAGGGGGCAATCAGCCCCAGCATTTT. This encodes CASSYRFVGGNQPQHF.